The T cell receptor beta chain described here comes from a study of cytomegalovirus exposure and HLA in healthy donors (dated by TCRdb to 2015 to 2018). Notes on the research overall: An earlier analysis of roughly 610 of the donors reported approximately 260 Gb of sequence data and around 110 million unique TCR beta sequences obtained from around 180 million T cells. An early release that covered approximately 600 HLA-typed donors contained about 300 gigabases of sequencing data and roughly 84 million unique TCR sequences. Of the roughly 400 genotyped donors, less than 85% were placed in the genetic ancestry cluster associated with self-reported Caucasian donors. The study aimed to test whether signatures of past pathogen exposure could be identified by cataloging public T cell receptors. The study profiled the T cell repertoires of under 850 subjects by immunosequencing and related them to cytomegalovirus serostatus. In addition to the first cohort of 666 subjects, a separate validation cohort of 100 to 150 different subjects was used. High-throughput TCR immunosequencing, statistical association of individual TCRs with disease status, and machine learning were combined to predict cytomegalovirus infection status. A later analysis re-examined previously published TCR beta repertoires from 500 to 700 donors and added high-resolution HLA genotyping to investigate patterns of TCR occurrence. Rather than drawing on any new phenotypic data, the later analysis identified candidate immune exposures from TCR beta sequences and the way those sequences occurred across donors. In an earlier analysis of around 540 of the donors, high-throughput TCR beta sequencing was used to judge whether each TCR beta V gene segment behaved as functional or pseudogenic. Alongside the repertoire data, information on donor age, sex, ethnicity and CMV serostatus was compiled. A later genetic analysis took genome-wide SNP genotypes for about 55% of the roughly 700 donors and used that subset as a discovery cohort. All discovery cohort repertoires had been generated using a single sequencing platform. Class I and class II HLA loci were covered by the typing at four-digit resolution. Typing coverage differed by locus: A, B, C, DRB1 and DQB1 were typed in about 629-630 donors, DQA1 in about 560, DPA1 in around 600, and DPB1 in just under 480. Roughly five DR-DQ haplotypes were handled as single units for association and clustering because linkage in the cohort was strong. Among approximately 370 genotyped donors of the cohort, an average of roughly 230,000 unique TCR beta nucleotide sequences was sequenced per donor, of which about 19% were non-productive. Overall study results and their limits: Because HLA typing was missing for some donors at each locus, association tests included only the typed subset. At a false discovery rate of 0.05, a later analysis linked 16,951 TCR beta sequences to specific HLA alleles. A total of roughly 160 TCR beta chains were listed by the study as associated with cytomegalovirus. Most CMV-associated TCR beta chains appeared to be HLA-restricted in a later analysis, and the HLA associations seemed to be driven largely by CMV exposure. The classifier was reported to diagnose cytomegalovirus status with high specificity and sensitivity in both the original cohort and the validation cohort. According to the authors, the approach could potentially be generalized to other disease states and immunological phenotypes. In a later analysis, HLA-associated TCR beta chains showed more clonal expansion and lower generation probabilities than non-associated chains that were equally common. A further reported finding was that TCR beta sequences accurately predicted the HLA-A and HLA-B alleles for most subjects in the first cohort. A group of highly shared sequence variants was considered likely to be a technical artifact of the sequencing pipeline. Most TCR sequences were seen in very few donors, while some public TCRs were found in many individuals. In an earlier analysis of fewer than 750 of the donors, most TCR beta V segments were observed in productive rearrangements about 90% or about 30% of the time, broadly matching IMGT annotations. CMV serostatus was the only immune exposure information available for the cohort. Correlated functional status among segregating V segments might reflect linkage disequilibrium, but an unknown experimental factor could not be ruled out. The presence/absence analyses assumed that sequencing depth was roughly uniform across donors, and that assumption may not be true. The 87-base-pair reads could not distinguish some IMGT-functional V segments, including TRBV6-2 and TRBV6-3, so those segments were excluded. An association between a missense DCLRE1C variant and V-gene and J-gene trimming of TCR beta chains was found in a later genetic analysis and replicated in an independent cohort. When HLA alleles, especially DR and DQ, strongly co-occurred, TCR associations were difficult to assign to individual alleles. A later genetic analysis reported fewer N-insertions in productive TCRs among donors in an Asian-associated ancestry cluster than the roughly 690-donor mean. Because counts were too low, fewer than 20 rarely observed V segments, including chromosome 9 orphons, were excluded from the earlier analysis of 587 of the donors. A later analysis found that TCR association rates varied across HLA loci, with DRB1 alleles showing the most associated TCRs and HLA-C alleles the fewest. Several of the top co-occurrence clusters appeared to be linked to parvovirus B19, influenza, CMV and Epstein-Barr virus, according to a later analysis. In this cohort, only TCR beta chains were sequenced, and detectable features were limited by the absence of alpha or paired-chain data. In vitro tests confirmed that a few of the cytomegalovirus-associated TCR beta chains recognize cytomegalovirus antigens.

CDR1 SNHLY and CDR2 FYNNEI are derived from the germline V gene. The CDR3, cysteine through phenylalanine, is 13 amino acids long. Of the read, only the CDR3 DNA is kept; its 39 bases are in frame from base 1. Between the V and J ends, shortened by 7 bases and 5 bases respectively, the junction contains 13 bases. About this clone itself: The antigen it recognizes is unknown. One base away there is no much larger clone; base qualities are not given.

The cohort comprised fewer than 750 healthy bone marrow donors. All cohort members were sampled while nominally healthy, although unrecorded immune exposures were likely present. The donor was CMV seronegative and belonged to the group of 350 or so seronegative cohort members. A peripheral blood sample was provided by each donor, and peripheral blood mononuclear cells were used for TCR beta sequencing. Genomic DNA extraction from the blood cell samples was performed with the Qiagen DNeasy Blood Extraction Kit. The library was prepared using the immunoSEQ multiplex PCR assay. A mixture of 60 forward primers for TCR Vbeta segments and 13 reverse primers for TCR Jbeta segments was used in the multiplex PCR. A multiplex PCR assay on genomic DNA amplified the CDR3 region of rearranged TCR beta genes. The Illumina HiSeq System was used to sequence the amplified TCR beta libraries as 87-base-pair reads. The study's own analysis went as follows. A later analysis counted 75 million to 100 million unique TCR beta chains across the 690 or so repertoires, and 10 million to 11 million of these chains were shared by at least two donors. Raw reads were error-corrected and collapsed into unique sequences by a nearest-neighbor algorithm in which closely related sequences were merged to remove PCR and sequencing errors. V, D and J gene segments were assigned by aligning CDR3 sequences to IMGT reference sequences. For a sequence to be retained, a match of at least six nucleotides to both a V gene segment and a J gene segment was required. A rearrangement was called productive if the CDR3 had no stop codons and remained in frame with V and J, and every other rearrangement was called non-productive. CDR3 was defined according to IMGT convention as the region running from the second conserved V-encoded cysteine to the conserved J-encoded phenylalanine. The earlier analysis of about 610 of the donors excluded any sequence lacking an unambiguous match to a single V gene segment. An earlier analysis of a few hundred of the donors called V segments functional above 56.7% productive rearrangements and segregating when the between-donor standard deviation exceeded 5%. A statistical classification framework was built to diagnose cytomegalovirus status from the catalog of TCR beta chain sequences. V and J gene assignment, in a later analysis, came from comparing TCR nucleotide sequences with IMGT/GENE-DB human TR gene sequences. The TCRdist pipeline was used in a later analysis to assign CDR3 sequences and most-parsimonious VDJ recombination scenarios. In a later analysis, every TCR beta chain was defined by the combination of its CDR3 amino acid sequence and its V-gene family, and reads without a unique V-gene family were dropped. A later analysis removed 500 to 600 highly shared, low-generation-probability nucleotide sequences to deal with suspected cross-contamination and a sequencing artifact. For each public chain, a later analysis derived a clonal expansion index from normalized ranks of inferred template counts within each repertoire. In a later analysis, generation probabilities were computed with a VDJ recombination model fitted to out-of-frame rearrangements, and the resulting probabilities were checked against IGoR. In a later analysis, hypergeometric tests were used to score TCR-TCR, TCR-HLA and TCR-CMV co-occurrence, with a repertoire-size bias correction applied to TCR pairs. In a later analysis, false discovery rates were estimated by permuting HLA or CMV assignments 20 times. A later analysis grouped co-occurring TCRs with DBSCAN, adding TCRdist sequence similarity when clustering within HLA-allele-positive subsets. Repertoires with fewer than 30,000 or more than 120,000 public chains were left out of co-occurrence clustering, as were about five repertoires with anomalous nucleotide sharing. TCRdb stores this immuneACCESS table with in-frame sequences only. Part of the clones is absent; in the studies checked, under half of the shortfall reflects unresolved V genes, and no reason is known for the rest. V, J and clone size derive from that table, while D and trimming were established from the DNA sequence. The sample table contains 210,000 or so clones; only one count was recorded for over 65% of them. The ten largest clones add up to about 0.63% of the sample.

The chain uses TRBV2 and TRBJ2-3; TRBD2 could be the D gene, as 7 bases match. The source is a man between 18 and 35 years old in good health and CMV-seronegative. Sequencing was performed on PBMCs. The CDR3 in this case is CASTGGTQDTQYF. The DNA sequence follows: TGTGCCAGCACCGGGGGGACACAAGATACGCAGTATTTT.